One and the same sample provided the 26 T cell receptor beta chains below, sequenced in a study of T-cell reconstitution after alpha-beta-depleted transplantation in children. Preparation of the TCRbeta library was carried out with unique molecular identifiers. Each CDR3 protein gets one entry after TCRdb re-called the PCR reads with MiXCR. Of about 580,000 distinct CDR3 sequences listed, 25% to 30% are singletons. The material was PBMCs, obtained before TCRalphabeta/CD19-depleted stem cell transplant. The receptors shown here come from a boy younger than two with Wiskott-Aldrich syndrome, due to receive a stem cell transplant.

The chain couples TRBV3-1 to TRBJ2-1, with 8 positions matching TRBD2. The V segment lost 6 bases and the J segment 0 bases; nucleotides outside the gene matches: 16. This CDR3 comprises 19 residues. CDR1 is LGHDT, CDR2 YNNKEL, per germline (reference sequence). This CDR3 reads CASSFPREGLGVSYNEQFF. DNA for the CDR3: TGTGCCAGCAGTTTCCCACGGGAGGGTCTCGGTGTCTCCTACAATGAGCAGTTCTTC.

The chain has TRBV12-3 or TRBV12-4 and TRBJ2-4; the D gene is possibly TRBD1 (6 bases). Trimming removed 2 bases at V and 6 bases at J, with 8 bases between. The CDR3 has 13 residues. The CDR3 here is CASSLWGPNIQYF. In DNA form, the CDR3 reads TGTGCCAGCAGTTTATGGGGGCCAAACATTCAGTACTTC.

This clonotype was observed a handful of times. J is TRBJ2-5 and V is TRBV20-1; 7 bases agree with TRBD2. The V and J ends lost 3 bases and 1 base, in that order; junction bases with no gene match: 5. Germline assignment: CDR1 DFQATT and CDR2 SNEGSKA (reference sequence). The CDR3 loop spans 14 amino acids. In DNA, the CDR3 is TGCAGTGCTAGCGTCGCGGGGGTCCAAGAGACCCAGTACTTC. Amino acid sequence: CSASVAGVQETQYF.

CDR3: CASTQGGVSKNIQYF. The CDR3 region has the DNA TGCGCCAGCACCCAAGGGGGGGTATCCAAAAACATTCAGTACTTC. This chain links TRBV5-1 with TRBJ2-4; D may be TRBD2 (7 bases). Germline V gene data show CDR1 as SGHRS and CDR2 as YFSETQ. The CDR3 length is 15 residues. The V gene lost 6 bases and the J gene lost 2 bases, with 15 bases spanning the gap.

This chain connects TRBV6-5 to TRBJ2-5; perhaps TRBD2 as D (6 bases). The CDR3 is made up of 15 amino acids. Per the germline V gene, CDR1 is MNHEY and CDR2 is SVGAGI. V was cut by 4 bases and J by 2 bases, with 14 bases left in between. Written as DNA, the CDR3 is TGTGCCAGCAGTTCCGTTTCTAGCGCACAAGAGACCCAGTACTTC. Residues: CASSSVSSAQETQYF.

The V gene is TRBV10-3, the J gene TRBJ2-2, with D perhaps TRBD1 (5 bases). CDR3 length equals 17 residues. V lost 4 bases and J 0 bases, leaving 15 bases between the germline ends. The V gene's germline CDR1 is ENHRY and CDR2 SYGVKD. The CDR3 DNA reads as TGTGCCATCAGTGTTTGGGGCGGCCGTACGAACACCGGGGAGCTGTTTTTT. It encodes CAISVWGGRTNTGELFF.

This clonotype was counted a few times. This chain uses TRBV5-1 with TRBJ2-3; D may correspond to TRBD1 or TRBD2 (5 bases each). This CDR3 is 14 amino acids long. Germline values: CDR1 SGHRS, CDR2 YFSETQ. Trimming removed 4 bases at V and 5 bases at J, with 14 bases between. The CDR3 here is CASSPGLGGDTQYF. As DNA, the CDR3 is TGCGCCAGCAGCCCCGGCCTTGGGGGAGATACGCAGTATTTT.

The CDR3 here is CASSEYPGVGEQFF. The CDR3 coding sequence is TGTGCCAGCAGTGAATACCCCGGCGTCGGTGAGCAGTTCTTC. The rearrangement joins TRBV6-1 to TRBJ2-1; unclear D gene. The V end was cut by 2 bases, the J end by 9 bases, with 14 bases between. The CDR3 covers 14 residues. CDR1 is MNHNS, CDR2 SASEGT, per germline.

The gene calls are TRBV6-1 and TRBJ2-4; D is undetermined. V was cut by 3 bases and J by 9 bases, with 15 bases left in between. The CDR3 runs 14 residues. Germline V gene sequence: CDR1 MNHNS, CDR2 SASEGT. The CDR3 nucleotides are TGTGCCAGCAGTGAGGGATTAGGGCTTACCATTCAGTACTTC. This gives the protein CASSEGLGLTIQYF.

In this sample, this clonotype turned up a few times. V usage is TRBV5-1 and J usage is TRBJ1-5, with D unclear. V lost 0 bases and J lost 4, with 11 bases in between. The CDR3 extends over 15 amino acids. Germline CDR1 SGHRS, CDR2 YFSETQ. Here the CDR3 DNA reads TGCGCCAGCAGCTTGGGGTCGGCCGAAAATCAGCCCCAGCATTTT. This sequence encodes CASSLGSAENQPQHF.

This clonotype has at least ten counts. The gene calls are TRBV7-9 and TRBJ2-1; 9 nucleotides match TRBD1. The germline CDR1 and CDR2 sequences are SEHNR and FQNEAQ (reference sequence). The CDR3 extends over 15 amino acids. Trimming at V came to 5 bases and at J to 1 base, leaving 3 bases not matched to a gene. CDR3 residues: CASSRDRASYNEQFF. For the CDR3, the DNA is TGTGCCAGCAGCCGGGACAGGGCATCCTACAATGAGCAGTTCTTC.

This clonotype was detected a few times. The J gene is TRBJ2-1, the V gene TRBV27, with D uncertain. The CDR3 consists of 18 residues. Germline V CDR1 and CDR2: MNHEY, SMNVEV (reference sequence). V dropped 3 bases and J dropped 0 bases, with 18 bases sitting between them. CDR3 nucleotides: TGTGCCAGCAGTTTTCTCGGCCAGGCCTACAGCTCCTACAATGAGCAGTTCTTC. This translates into CASSFLGQAYSSYNEQFF.

This chain connects TRBV25-1 to TRBJ2-2; D is unclear. This CDR3 comprises 12 residues. Germline CDR1 reads MGHDK; CDR2 reads SYGVNS. V was shortened by 7 bases and J by 4 bases, with 7 bases between the two germline ends. CDR3 sequence reads: CASKGTTGELFF. The CDR3 region has the DNA TGTGCCAGCAAAGGAACCACCGGGGAGCTGTTTTTT.

This chain joins TRBV2 and TRBJ2-3; 8 nucleotides align to TRBD1. Germline V CDR1 and CDR2: SNHLY, FYNNEI. This CDR3 has 15 amino acids. Trimming took 7 bases from V and 3 from J; bases not matched to a gene: 9. DNA of the CDR3: TGTGCCAGCATCGCGACGGGACAGGCGACAGATACGCAGTATTTT. Its protein product is CASIATGQATDTQYF.

The chain has TRBV6-5 and TRBJ2-1, with 13 bases matching TRBD2. V lost 4 bases, J lost 9 bases, and 9 bases stayed unmatched. The germline V gene has CDR1 MNHEY and CDR2 SVGAGI. The CDR3 spans 16 residues. CDR3 sequence: CASSLRTSGSLREQFF. The CDR3 bases are TGTGCCAGCAGTTTGAGGACTAGCGGGAGTCTGCGTGAGCAGTTCTTC.

V gene TRBV4-2 combines with J gene TRBJ2-1, with D uncertain. The length of the CDR3 is 14 residues. Trimming removed 4 bases from V and 4 bases from J, with 11 bases in between. Per germline, CDR1 LGHNA and CDR2 YNFKEQ. The CDR3: CASSLRPDYNEQFF. For the CDR3, the DNA is TGTGCCAGCAGCCTCCGTCCCGATTACAATGAGCAGTTCTTC.

In this sample, this clonotype turned up a few times. The rearrangement joins TRBV9 to TRBJ2-1; 10 positions match TRBD1. The germline gives CDR1 SGDLS, CDR2 YYNGEE. Trimming took 2 bases from V and 9 from J; bases not matched to a gene: 8. The CDR3 is 15 residues long. CDR3 bases: TGTGCCAGCAGCGTGACCGGGACAGGGGAGGGTGAGCAGTTCTTC. This sequence encodes CASSVTGTGEGEQFF.

The chain recombines TRBV30 with TRBJ2-7, with D tentatively TRBD2 (6 bases). The V gene lost 4 bases and the J gene lost 7 bases, with 17 bases spanning the gap. Germline CDR1 GTSNPN, CDR2 SVGIG (reference sequence). The CDR3 contains 13 residues. CDR3: CAWNLEGRGEQYF. DNA of the CDR3: TGTGCCTGGAATTTGGAGGGGCGCGGGGAGCAGTACTTC.

The V and J genes are TRBV7-8 and TRBJ1-5; 7 bases are a match to TRBD1. There are 13 residues in the CDR3. The J segment lost 9 bases and the V segment lost 3 bases, leaving 5 bases of the junction unmatched. CDR1 is SGHVS, CDR2 FQNEAQ, per germline. The CDR3 region is CASSLDRFSPQHF. The CDR3 DNA is TGTGCCAGCAGCTTGGACAGGTTCTCGCCCCAGCATTTT.

This chain links TRBV5-1 with TRBJ2-3; tentative D call: TRBD1 (6 bases). V lost 0 bases and J 5 bases, leaving 13 bases between the germline ends. The CDR3 runs to 15 residues. CDR1 and CDR2 (germline): SGHRS, YFSETQ. CDR3 in amino acids: CASSLARDTQDTQYF. The CDR3 DNA reads as TGCGCCAGCAGCTTGGCCAGGGACACTCAAGATACGCAGTATTTT.

The V and J genes are TRBV5-1 and TRBJ2-5; TRBD1 matches at 7 bases. Germline V gene data show CDR1 as SGHRS and CDR2 as YFSETQ. The CDR3 is made up of 15 amino acids. The junction had 10 bases not matched to a gene; V was cut back by 4 bases and J by 4 bases. The CDR3 DNA reads as TGCGCCAGCAGCGACCTACAGGGGAATGGAGAGACCCAGTACTTC. It encodes CASSDLQGNGETQYF.

Only a few counts were recorded for this clonotype. As DNA, the CDR3 is TGCAGTGCTAGATGGGCAGGGGGCACAGATACGCAGTATTTT. Protein sequence: CSARWAGGTDTQYF. This sequence joins TRBV20-1 and TRBJ2-3; TRBD1 is a possible D gene (6 bases). The CDR3 sequence is 14 residues long. Germline CDR1 is DFQATT and CDR2 is SNEGSKA (reference sequence). The germline V and J ends were trimmed by 2 bases and 1 base, with 10 bases remaining between them.

The sample holds one count of this clonotype. The genes are TRBV30 and TRBJ1-5; TRBD1 might be the D (5 bases). The V end lost 0 bases, the J end lost 3 bases, and 6 bases lay between the germline ends. Germline V gene data show CDR1 as GTSNPN and CDR2 as SVGIG (reference sequence). This CDR3 has 13 residues. CDR3: CAWSVGHNQPQHF. The CDR3 nucleotides read TGTGCCTGGAGTGTAGGACACAATCAGCCCCAGCATTTT.

This clonotype was found a few times. The rearrangement links TRBV6-5 to TRBJ1-5, with D maybe TRBD1 (5 bases). Trimming stripped 1 base from V and 6 bases from J, with 10 bases between. The CDR3 is 14 amino acids. Germline-derived CDR1 and CDR2 are MNHEY and SVGAGI. The chain's CDR3 is CASSYYQRGQPQHF. In DNA, the CDR3 is TGTGCCAGCAGTTACTATCAGAGGGGTCAGCCCCAGCATTTT.

This sequence joins TRBV7-6 and TRBJ1-4; D may be TRBD1 (5 bases). CDR3 length: 17 amino acids. With 5 bases removed from V and 0 bases from J, the gap between germline ends came to 16 bases. The V gene's germline CDR1 is SGHVS and CDR2 FNYEAQ. CDR3 sequence reads: CASSRFLGAATNEKLFF. In DNA, the CDR3 is TGTGCCAGCAGCCGATTTCTCGGGGCCGCAACTAATGAAAAACTGTTTTTT.

V and J are TRBV5-1 and TRBJ1-2; D uncertain. The CDR3 runs to 13 residues. CDR1 and CDR2 (germline): SGHRS, YFSETQ. Trimming took off 0 bases at V and 4 bases at J, with 7 bases between the two ends. The CDR3: CASSLDSSYGYTF. As DNA, the CDR3 is TGCGCCAGCAGCTTGGACAGCTCCTATGGCTACACCTTC.